This TCR beta chain was documented in a study of blood T cell repertoires in COVID-19. Germline CDR1 is MDHEN and CDR2 is SYDVKM. The CDR3 extends over 17 amino acids. V lost 2 bases and J lost 1; bases outside the gene matches: 9. Clones were read by immunoSEQ multiplex PCR, and TCRdb kept only the in-frame ones, dropping some. In the table there are under 350,000 clones, about 89% of which are singletons. This chain connects TRBV28 to TRBJ2-5; 8 bases match TRBD2. The TCR was taken from a woman aged 18-29 years who had recovered from COVID-19. The specimen was PBMCs or T cells enriched from blood (not recorded which). In DNA form, the CDR3 reads TGTGCCAGCAGTTTAGCTGGGGGCGCGGGAGGCCAAGAGACCCAGTACTTC. It codes for CASSLAGGAGGQETQYF.